This passage covers 15 T cell receptor beta chains from one sample sequenced in a study of blood T cells in healthy people across ages. A second PCR of about 7 to 12 cycles used a sample-barcoded 5' primer and a J-beta primer mix. TCRdb reprocessed the 5' RACE reads with MiXCR, giving one entry per CDR3 protein. The top ten clones hold 3% to 4.5% of a sample with 600,000 to 800,000 distinct CDR3 sequences, more than 20% of them seen once. Sequences were obtained from blood. All receptors come from an older man in good health.

The table lists this clonotype with a few counts. This chain links TRBV5-1 with TRBJ2-7; TRBD2 aligns across 10 bases. Germline V gives CDR1 SGHRS, CDR2 YFSETQ. The CDR3 has 14 amino acids. Losses at the gene ends were 0 bases for V and 4 bases for J; bases not matched to a gene: 1. The CDR3 spells CASSLELAGYEQYF. The CDR3 DNA follows: TGCGCCAGCAGCTTGGAACTAGCGGGATACGAGCAGTACTTC.

The gene calls are TRBV10-3 and TRBJ2-5, with 8 bases that match TRBD2. In germline, CDR1 is ENHRY, CDR2 SYGVKD. With V trimmed by 3 bases and J by 1 base, 4 bases remained unmatched. This CDR3 has 15 residues. The CDR3 sequence is CAISEAGVGQETQYF. In DNA, the CDR3 is TGTGCCATCAGTGAAGCGGGAGTTGGCCAAGAGACCCAGTACTTC.

Points on this clonotype: In this CDR3 the conserved last residue, phenylalanine or tryptophan, is missing, so a read error is likely. The chain combines TRBV7-8 with TRBJ2-5, with D possibly TRBD2 on 6 matching bases. The J call is doubtful: the DNA matches TRBJ2-1 better. The CDR3 spans 16 residues. CDR1 and CDR2 (germline): SGHVS, FQNEAQ. The CDR3 region has the DNA TGTGCCAGCAGCCCTCGGCGAGCGGGCCGTTGGAATGAGCAGTTCCTC. Protein: CASSPRRAGRWNEQFL.

The rearrangement uses TRBV3-1 and TRBJ1-2, with D unresolved. The V end was cut by 2 bases, the J end by 2 bases, with 15 bases between. There are 16 residues in the CDR3. Germline values: CDR1 LGHDT, CDR2 YNNKEL (reference sequence). The DNA of the CDR3 is TGTGCCAGCAGCCAACCTTCGACTGCTATCAACTATGGCTACACCTTC. Translated: CASSQPSTAINYGYTF.

This sequence joins TRBV28 and TRBJ2-3; D gene ambiguous. The CDR3 length is 12 residues. In germline, CDR1 is MDHEN, CDR2 SYDVKM. V was pared by 6 bases and J by 6 bases, with 10 bases between. The CDR3 region is CASRGNGDTQYF. CDR3 coding DNA: TGTGCCAGCAGAGGAAATGGGGATACGCAGTATTTT.

This clonotype was seen at least ten times. This chain uses TRBV7-6 with TRBJ2-6; perhaps TRBD1 as D (5 bases). The CDR3 runs 16 residues. Trimming removed 4 bases from V and 0 bases from J, with 10 bases in between. Germline CDR1 and CDR2: SGHVS and FNYEAQ. CDR3 sequence reads: CASSSTVSSGANVLTF. The CDR3 DNA sequence: TGTGCCAGCAGCTCGACAGTTAGCTCTGGGGCCAACGTCCTGACTTTC. The whole variable domain, filled in from reference TRBV7-6 and TRBJ2-6, reads GAGVSQSPRYKVTKRGQDVALRCDPISGHVSLYWYRQALGQGPEFLTYFNYEAQQDKSGLPNDRFSAERPEGSISTLTIQRTEQRDSAMYRCASSSTVSSGANVLTFGAGSRLTVL.

This clonotype occurred a few times. The chain links TRBV28 to TRBJ2-7; 9 nucleotides line up with TRBD1. V trimming: 5 bases; J trimming: 9 bases; junction bases outside the gene matches: 8. Germline V gene data show CDR1 as MDHEN and CDR2 as SYDVKM. The CDR3 has 13 residues. CDR3 nucleotides: TGTGCCAGCAGTCCCGGACAGGGGAGGTGGCAGTACTTC. Its translation is CASSPGQGRWQYF.

This clonotype was seen only once. The J gene is TRBJ2-2, the V gene TRBV5-1, with D tentatively TRBD1 or TRBD2 (6 bases each). The CDR3 length is 16 residues. Trimming removed 2 bases at V and 2 bases at J, with 13 bases between. The V gene's germline CDR1 is SGHRS and CDR2 YFSETQ. CDR3 sequence: CASSLAGEANTGELFF. The DNA of the CDR3 is TGCGCCAGCAGCTTAGCAGGGGAGGCCAACACCGGGGAGCTGTTTTTT. Variable domain in full (rest from reference TRBV5-1 and TRBJ2-2): KAGVTQTPRYLIKTRGQQVTLSCSPISGHRSVSWYQQTPGQGLQFLFEYFSETQRNKGNFPGRFSGRQFSNSRSEMNVSTLELGDSALYLCASSLAGEANTGELFFGEGSRLTVL.

This clonotype was picked up a small number of times. The CDR3 sequence: CASSVFYEQYF. DNA for the CDR3: TGTGCCAGCAGTGTTTTCTACGAGCAGTACTTC. The V call is TRBV25-1, the J call TRBJ2-7; the D is unclear. V was pared by 4 bases and J by 3 bases, with 4 bases between. The CDR3 covers 11 residues. Germline V gene lookup returns CDR1 MGHDK and CDR2 SYGVNS.

The V call is TRBV9, the J call TRBJ2-5, with 11 bases that match TRBD2. V trimming: 0 bases; J trimming: 5 bases; junction bases outside the gene matches: 6. The germline gives CDR1 SGDLS, CDR2 YYNGEE. CDR3 length equals 16 residues. This CDR3 reads CASSVETSGIAETQYF. CDR3 nucleotide sequence: TGTGCCAGCAGCGTAGAGACTAGCGGGATCGCTGAGACCCAGTACTTC.

The J gene is TRBJ1-6, the V gene TRBV20-1; TRBD1 aligns across 9 bases. Germline CDR1 DFQATT, CDR2 SNEGSKA (reference sequence). V was pared by 3 bases and J by 8 bases, with 5 bases of the junction left unmatched. This CDR3 contains 14 residues. The DNA of the CDR3 is TGCAGTGCTAGGGGGGGACAGGGACATTCACCCCTCCACTTT. Protein: CSARGGQGHSPLHF.

This clonotype appeared many times. The chain has TRBV6-5 and TRBJ1-2; D is uncertain. V shed 6 bases and J shed 3 bases, with 8 bases lying between them. CDR1 and CDR2 (germline): MNHEY, SVGAGI. The CDR3 covers 12 residues. The CDR3 nucleotides read TGTGCCAGCAGACACAGCGACTATGGCTACACCTTC. This codes for CASRHSDYGYTF.

Turning to this clonotype: A junction boundary mismatches the germline segment, possibly from a read error. V is TRBV7-4 and J is TRBJ1-6, with 9 positions matching TRBD1. The germline gives CDR1 SGHVT, CDR2 SQSDAQ. CDR3 length equals 20 residues. DNA of the CDR3: TGTGCCAGCAGCTCCGGTGGGACAGGGCCCCATAGCTCCTATATTTCACCCCTCCACTTT. It yields the protein CASSSGGTGPHSSYISPLHF.

The chain's CDR3 is CASSPSGVPNTEAFF. As DNA, the CDR3 is TGTGCCAGCTCACCTAGCGGAGTGCCGAACACTGAAGCTTTCTTT. The V gene is TRBV18, the J gene TRBJ1-1; no firm D call. The CDR3 has 15 residues. V dropped 3 bases and J dropped 1 base, with 12 bases sitting between them. The germline V gene encodes CDR1 KGHSH and CDR2 LQKENI. Combining the CDR3 with reference TRBV18 and TRBJ1-1 gives the whole variable domain NAGVMQNPRHLVRRRGQEARLRCSPMKGHSHVYWYRQLPEEGLKFMVYLQKENIIDESGMPKERFSAEFPKEGPSILRIQQVVRGDSAAYFCASSPSGVPNTEAFFGQGTRLTVV.

About this clonotype itself: The junction departs from germline at one end; a sequencing error may be responsible. This chain joins TRBV7-9 and TRBJ2-1; 10 positions match TRBD1. The CDR3 is 15 amino acids. The germline gives CDR1 SEHNR, CDR2 FQNEAQ (reference sequence). CDR3 DNA sequence: TGTGCCGGCAGCACCCTGGGACAGGGGTTCGATGAGCAGTTCTTC. Its protein is CAGSTLGQGFDEQFF.